A selection of T cell receptor beta chains follows, all from one sample in a study of T-cell reconstitution after alpha-beta-depleted transplantation in children. TCRdb independently ran MiXCR on the PCR reads; one entry per CDR3 protein. The data show about 580,000 distinct CDR3 sequences, 25% to 30% seen once. Sequenced here: PBMCs, sampled before TCRalphabeta/CD19-depleted stem cell transplant. Source of these receptors: a boy in the first two years of life with Wiskott-Aldrich syndrome, due to receive a stem cell transplant. Both conserved end residues are part of each CDR3.

j_call v_call cdr3_aa
TRBJ2-5 TRBV12-3/TRBV12-4 CASSLDGSGGETQYF
TRBJ2-3 TRBV18 CASSPPWRTSGVPTDTQYF
TRBJ2-3 TRBV20-1 CSARVTGGSTDTQYF
TRBJ2-7 TRBV20-1 CSARRQGEQYF
TRBJ2-7 TRBV15 CATRRSGTAYEQYF
TRBJ1-4 TRBV6-1 CASRQTGVYEKLFF
TRBJ2-6 TRBV12-3/TRBV12-4 CASTRGSSGANVLTF
TRBJ2-1 TRBV7-2 CASSKRQGLAGGPKQFF
TRBJ2-1 TRBV5-1 CASSLPLTSVNEQFF
TRBJ2-3 TRBV29-1 CSVRPGQEGGTDTQYF
TRBJ2-1 TRBV5-1 CASSLEASGLTWEQFF
TRBJ2-6 TRBV5-1 CASSLGFPPLSGANVLTF
TRBJ2-1 TRBV20-1 CSARGAGGSYNEQFF
TRBJ2-6 TRBV3-1 CASSQDLRRPGANVLTF
TRBJ2-1 TRBV5-1 CASSLAAGLNNEQFF
TRBJ2-7 TRBV5-1 CASSVKGLYAEQYF
TRBJ2-5 TRBV5-1 CASSSRQPQETQYF
TRBJ2-1 TRBV3-1 CASSLIRTGRNEQFF
TRBJ2-2 TRBV2 CASRGLASNTGELFF
TRBJ2-1 TRBV3-1 CASSLLGQDNEQFF
TRBJ2-1 TRBV28 CASSFFRTSGYNEQFF
TRBJ2-7 TRBV10-3 CAINPDPRSSYEQYF
TRBJ2-3 TRBV4-2 CASSQDPAGAPDTQYF
TRBJ2-5 TRBV11-2 CASRMFGTGQETQYF
TRBJ2-1 TRBV20-1 CSARYGRSYNEQFF
TRBJ1-1 TRBV18 CASSALQGALNEAFF
TRBJ1-5 TRBV19 CASTPVWPSNQPQHF
TRBJ1-1 TRBV5-1 CASSLGFITEAFF
TRBJ1-1 TRBV18 CASSPYRTAAEAFF
TRBJ2-1 TRBV3-1 CASSQDTGGGYNEQFF
TRBJ2-7 TRBV6-1 CASSILTGPNYEQYF
TRBJ2-7 TRBV29-1 CSVAPGPPSKFYEQYF
TRBJ2-5 TRBV20-1 CSAALGIAGSTSYQETQYF
TRBJ2-3 TRBV10-3 CAIRPGLGSDTQYF
TRBJ2-3 TRBV3-1 CASSPLASGSIDTQYF
TRBJ2-1 TRBV6-6 CASSYSMGAAVF
TRBJ1-4 TRBV7-6 CASSSTGAEKLFF
TRBJ1-2 TRBV20-1 CSAEWAANYGYTF
TRBJ1-1 TRBV5-1 CASSLIGTGGLGKVNTEAFF